The TCR beta chain under discussion was sequenced for a study of blood T cell repertoires in COVID-19. Using immunoSEQ multiplex PCR, the repertoire was profiled, and TCRdb retains in-frame clones only, with some absent. Among hundreds of thousands of clones, 85% to 90% were seen once, and the ten largest hold 11%. CDR3 length: 13 amino acids. Per germline, CDR1 SGDLS and CDR2 YYNGEE. V was clipped by 0 bases and J by 6 bases, with 10 bases between them. The chain joins TRBV9 to TRBJ2-7, with TRBD2 as a possible D gene (5 bases). The sequenced material came from peripheral blood. This TCR was sampled from a man over 45 with COVID-19, enrolled during active disease. The CDR3 loop is CASSVGLAAEQYF. Here the CDR3 DNA reads TGTGCCAGCAGCGTAGGGCTAGCAGCCGAGCAGTACTTC.